Sequencing of this T cell receptor (beta chain) was carried out in a study of cytomegalovirus exposure and HLA in healthy donors. On this clone itself: As yet, its antigen is unknown.

This CDR3 comprises 15 residues. Germline trimming cut 3 bases from V and 9 bases from J; bases unmatched to any gene: 9. Per germline, CDR1 SGHDT and CDR2 YYEEEE. TCRdb's table, derived via immunoSEQ multiplex PCR, lists solely in-frame clones and lacks some. This table holds 90,000 to 150,000 clones, roughly 90% found once. Study-level findings and limits: As confirmed in vitro, a few CMV-associated chains were specific for CMV antigens.

The V and J genes are TRBV5-6 and TRBJ2-1; 10 positions agree with TRBD2. Sample: PBMCs. This TCR was recovered from a woman aged 18-35 years in good health and CMV-seropositive. CDR3 amino acids: CASSWGGLASGEQFF. The CDR3 bases are TGTGCCAGCAGCTGGGGGGGACTAGCGTCCGGTGAGCAGTTCTTC.